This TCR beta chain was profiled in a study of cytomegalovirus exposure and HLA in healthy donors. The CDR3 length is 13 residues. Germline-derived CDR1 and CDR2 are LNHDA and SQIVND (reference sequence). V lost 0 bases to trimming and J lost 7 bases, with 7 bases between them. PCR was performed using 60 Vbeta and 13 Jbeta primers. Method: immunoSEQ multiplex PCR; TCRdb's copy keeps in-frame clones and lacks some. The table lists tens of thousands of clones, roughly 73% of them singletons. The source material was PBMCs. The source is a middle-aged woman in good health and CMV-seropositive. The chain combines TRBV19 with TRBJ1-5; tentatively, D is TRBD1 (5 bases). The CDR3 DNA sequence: TGTGCCAGTAGTATAGACCGACAGCAGCCCCAGCATTTT. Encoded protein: CASSIDRQQPQHF. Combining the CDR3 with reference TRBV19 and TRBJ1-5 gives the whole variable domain DGGITQSPKYLFRKEGQNVTLSCEQNLNHDAMYWYRQDPGQGLRLIYYSQIVNDFQKGDIAEGYSVSREKKESFPLTVTSAQKNPTAFYLCASSIDRQQPQHFGDGTRLSIL.